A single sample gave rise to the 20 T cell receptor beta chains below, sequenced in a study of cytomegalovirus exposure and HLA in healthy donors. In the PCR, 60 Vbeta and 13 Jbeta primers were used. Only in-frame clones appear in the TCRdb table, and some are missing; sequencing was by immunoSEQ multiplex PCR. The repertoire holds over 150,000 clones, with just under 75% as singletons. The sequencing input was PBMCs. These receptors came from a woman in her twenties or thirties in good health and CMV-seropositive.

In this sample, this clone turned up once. The CDR3 spells CASSQVGGSGPNSPLHF. In nucleotides, the CDR3 is TGCGCCAGCAGCCAAGTCGGAGGTTCAGGTCCTAATTCACCCCTCCACTTT. The rearrangement links TRBV4-1 to TRBJ1-6, with no clear D. CDR3 length: 17 residues. V lost 1 base and J lost 6, with 16 bases in between. CDR1 MGHRA and CDR2 YSYEKL come from the germline V gene.

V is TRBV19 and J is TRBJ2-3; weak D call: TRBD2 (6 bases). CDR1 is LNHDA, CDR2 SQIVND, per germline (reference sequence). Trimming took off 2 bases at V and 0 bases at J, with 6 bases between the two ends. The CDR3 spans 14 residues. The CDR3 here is CASSISGSTDTQYF. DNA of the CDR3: TGTGCCAGTAGTATAAGCGGGAGCACAGATACGCAGTATTTT.

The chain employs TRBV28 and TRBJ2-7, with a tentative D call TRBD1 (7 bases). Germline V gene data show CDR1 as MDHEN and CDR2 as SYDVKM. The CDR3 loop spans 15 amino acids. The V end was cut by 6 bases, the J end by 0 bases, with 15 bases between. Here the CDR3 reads CASRWQGGPSYEQYF. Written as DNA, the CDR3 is TGTGCCAGCAGGTGGCAGGGGGGTCCCTCCTACGAGCAGTACTTC.

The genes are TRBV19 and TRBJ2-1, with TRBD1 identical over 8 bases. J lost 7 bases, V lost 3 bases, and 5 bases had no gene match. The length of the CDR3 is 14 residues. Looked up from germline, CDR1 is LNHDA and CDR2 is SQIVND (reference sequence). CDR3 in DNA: TGTGCCAGTAGTATGCAGGGGGCAGGGAATGAGCAGTTCTTC. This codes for CASSMQGAGNEQFF.

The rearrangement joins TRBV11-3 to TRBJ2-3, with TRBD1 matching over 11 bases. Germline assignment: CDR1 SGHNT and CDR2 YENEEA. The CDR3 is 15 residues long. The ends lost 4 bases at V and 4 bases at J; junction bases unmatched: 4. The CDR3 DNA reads TGTGCCAGCAGCTCTACGGGACAGGGGGCAGATACGCAGTATTTT. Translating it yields CASSSTGQGADTQYF.

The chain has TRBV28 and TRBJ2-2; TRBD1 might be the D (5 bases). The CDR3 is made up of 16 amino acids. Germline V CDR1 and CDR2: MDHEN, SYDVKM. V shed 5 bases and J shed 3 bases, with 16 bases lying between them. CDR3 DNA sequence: TGTGCCAGCAGTCTTGACTCCTGGGGCGACACCGGGGAGCTGTTTTTT. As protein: CASSLDSWGDTGELFF.

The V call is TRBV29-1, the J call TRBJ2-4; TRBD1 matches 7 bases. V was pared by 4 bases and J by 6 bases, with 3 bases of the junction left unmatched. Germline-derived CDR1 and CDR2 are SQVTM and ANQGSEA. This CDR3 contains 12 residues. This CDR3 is CSVAAGGNIQYF. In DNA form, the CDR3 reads TGCAGCGTTGCGGCAGGGGGAAACATTCAGTACTTC. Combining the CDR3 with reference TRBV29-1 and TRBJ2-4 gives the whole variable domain SAVISQKPSRDICQRGTSLTIQCQVDSQVTMMFWYRQQPGQSLTLIATANQGSEATYESGFVIDKFPISRPNLTFSTLTVSNMSPEDSSIYLCSVAAGGNIQYFGAGTRLSVL.

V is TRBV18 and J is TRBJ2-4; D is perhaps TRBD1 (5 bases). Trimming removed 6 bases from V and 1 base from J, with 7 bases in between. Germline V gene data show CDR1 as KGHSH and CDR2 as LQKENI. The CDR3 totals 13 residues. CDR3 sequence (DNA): TGTGCCAGCTCCCAGGGCGCCAAAAACATTCAGTACTTC. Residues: CASSQGAKNIQYF.

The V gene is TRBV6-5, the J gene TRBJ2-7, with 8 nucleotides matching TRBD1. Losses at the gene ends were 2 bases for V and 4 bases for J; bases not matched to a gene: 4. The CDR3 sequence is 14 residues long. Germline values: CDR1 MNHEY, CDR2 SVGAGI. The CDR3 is CASSYRDRRYEQYF. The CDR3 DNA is TGTGCCAGCAGTTACCGGGACAGGAGATACGAGCAGTACTTC.

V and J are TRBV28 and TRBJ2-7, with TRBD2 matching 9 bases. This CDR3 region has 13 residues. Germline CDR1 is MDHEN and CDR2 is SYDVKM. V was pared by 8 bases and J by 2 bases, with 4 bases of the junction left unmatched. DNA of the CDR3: TGTGCCAGCCGAGCGGGAGGCCCCTACGAGCAGTACTTC. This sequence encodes CASRAGGPYEQYF.

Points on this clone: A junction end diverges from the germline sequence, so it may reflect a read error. The CDR3 coding sequence is TGTGCCAGCAGCGAAGGGTACAGGGCAACAGATACGCAGTATTTT. This sequence encodes CASSEGYRATDTQYF. The chain recombines TRBV6-1 with TRBJ2-3, with D perhaps TRBD1 (6 bases). CDR3 length: 15 residues. Germline values: CDR1 MNHNS, CDR2 SASEGT.

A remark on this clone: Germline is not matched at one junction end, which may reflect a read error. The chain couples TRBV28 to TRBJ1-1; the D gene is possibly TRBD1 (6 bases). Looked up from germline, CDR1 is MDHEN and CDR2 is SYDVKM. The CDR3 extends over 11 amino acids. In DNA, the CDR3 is TGTGCCAGCAGCCGGGGACACCAGTATCGTTTT. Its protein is CASSRGHQYRF.

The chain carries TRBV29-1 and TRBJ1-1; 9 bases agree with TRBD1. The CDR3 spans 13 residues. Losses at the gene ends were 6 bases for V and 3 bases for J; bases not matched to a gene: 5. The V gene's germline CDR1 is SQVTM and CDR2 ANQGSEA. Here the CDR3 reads CSVRDRDHTEAFF. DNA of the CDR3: TGCAGCGTCCGGGACAGGGACCACACTGAAGCTTTCTTT.

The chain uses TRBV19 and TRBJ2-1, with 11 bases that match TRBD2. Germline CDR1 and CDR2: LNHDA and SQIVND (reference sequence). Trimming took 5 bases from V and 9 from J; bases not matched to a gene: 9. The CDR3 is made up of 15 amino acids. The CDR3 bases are TGTGCCAGTAGTCCCATAGCGGGAGGGCCTAGTGAGCAGTTCTTC. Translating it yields CASSPIAGGPSEQFF.

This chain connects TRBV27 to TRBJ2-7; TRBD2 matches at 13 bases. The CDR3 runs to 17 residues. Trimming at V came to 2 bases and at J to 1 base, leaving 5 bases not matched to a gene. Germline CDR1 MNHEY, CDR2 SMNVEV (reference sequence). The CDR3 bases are TGTGCCAGCAGTTTAAGAGGACTAGCGGGAGCGTCCTACGAGCAGTACTTC. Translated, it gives CASSLRGLAGASYEQYF.

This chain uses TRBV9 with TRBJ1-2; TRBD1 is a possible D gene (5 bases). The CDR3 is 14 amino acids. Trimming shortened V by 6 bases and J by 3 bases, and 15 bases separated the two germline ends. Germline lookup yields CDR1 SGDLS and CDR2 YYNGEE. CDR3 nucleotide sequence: TGTGCCAGCAAACCAAGCGGGGACCACTATGGCTACACCTTC. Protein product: CASKPSGDHYGYTF.

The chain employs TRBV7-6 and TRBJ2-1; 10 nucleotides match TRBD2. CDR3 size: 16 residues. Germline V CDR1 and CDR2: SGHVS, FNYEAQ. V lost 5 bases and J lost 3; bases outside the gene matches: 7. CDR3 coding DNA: TGTGCCAGCAGCCCAACGACTAGCGGGTACTACAATGAGCAGTTCTTC. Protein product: CASSPTTSGYYNEQFF.

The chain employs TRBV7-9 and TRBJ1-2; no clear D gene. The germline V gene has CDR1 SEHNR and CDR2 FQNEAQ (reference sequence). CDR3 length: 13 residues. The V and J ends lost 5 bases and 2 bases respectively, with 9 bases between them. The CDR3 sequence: CASSLQANYGYTF. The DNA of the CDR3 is TGTGCCAGCAGCCTACAAGCGAACTATGGCTACACCTTC.

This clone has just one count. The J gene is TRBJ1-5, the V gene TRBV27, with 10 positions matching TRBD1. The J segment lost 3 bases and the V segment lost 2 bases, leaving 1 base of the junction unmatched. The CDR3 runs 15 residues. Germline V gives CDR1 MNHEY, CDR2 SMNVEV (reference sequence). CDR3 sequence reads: CASSLDRGPNQPQHF. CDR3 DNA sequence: TGTGCCAGCAGTTTAGACAGGGGGCCCAATCAGCCCCAGCATTTT.

DNA for the CDR3: TGTGCCAGCAACCGACTAGCGGGAATCAATGAGCAGTTCTTC. This gives the protein CASNRLAGINEQFF. The chain uses TRBV28 and TRBJ2-1; the match to TRBD2 covers 11 bases. Germline CDR1 MDHEN, CDR2 SYDVKM. V lost 7 bases to trimming and J lost 6 bases; unmatched junction nucleotides: 5. This CDR3 region has 14 residues.